Sequencing of this T cell receptor beta chain was carried out in a study of cytomegalovirus exposure and HLA in healthy donors (dated by TCRdb to about 2017). About the full investigation: An earlier analysis of approximately 640 of the donors reported about 290 Gb of sequence data and 117 million unique TCR beta sequences from around 200 million T cells. Roughly 300 gigabases of sequencing data and tens of millions of unique TCR sequences were included in an early release covering about 700 HLA-typed donors. Of the roughly 400 genotyped donors, more than 75% were placed in the genetic ancestry cluster associated with self-reported Caucasian donors. The aim of the study was to test whether cataloging public T cell receptors could identify signatures of past pathogen exposure. The T cell repertoires of 666 subjects were profiled by immunosequencing and related to cytomegalovirus serostatus. In addition to the first cohort of 666 subjects, a separate validation cohort of 120 different subjects was used. To predict cytomegalovirus infection status, the study combined high-throughput TCR immunosequencing, statistical association of individual TCRs with disease status, and machine learning. To study patterns of TCR occurrence, a later analysis re-analyzed previously published TCR beta repertoires from around 670 donors and added high-resolution HLA genotyping. In the later analysis, no new phenotypic data were used to find candidate immune exposures; instead, reliance was placed on TCR beta sequences and their occurrence across donors. An earlier analysis of about 620 of the donors applied high-throughput TCR beta sequencing to assess whether each TCR beta V gene segment acted as functional or pseudogenic. Donor age, sex, ethnicity and CMV serostatus were collected together with the repertoire data. A later genetic analysis took genome-wide SNP genotypes for about 55% of the roughly 670 donors and used that subset as a discovery cohort. Every repertoire in the discovery cohort had been generated on one and the same sequencing platform. Both class I and class II loci were covered by HLA typing, at four-digit resolution. The number of typed donors differed by locus: about 620-630 for A, B, C, DRB1 and DQB1; 500 to 550 for DQA1; some 590 for DPA1; and 400 to 480 for DPB1. A handful of DR-DQ haplotypes were handled as single units for association and clustering because linkage in the cohort was strong. Among roughly 370 genotyped donors of the cohort, an average of 235,054 unique TCR beta nucleotide sequences were sequenced per donor, about a sixth of them non-productive.

The paper's findings and limits, for the study overall: The only immune exposure information available for the cohort was CMV serostatus. A further reported finding was that TCR beta sequences accurately predicted the HLA-A and HLA-B alleles for most subjects in the first cohort. The sequencing pipeline was judged likely to have produced a cluster of highly shared sequence variants as a technical artifact. While some public TCRs were present in many individuals, most TCR sequences turned up only very rarely across donors. HLA typing was unavailable for some donors at each locus, so association tests used only the typed subset. In a later analysis, TCR association rates were found to vary across HLA loci, with the most associated TCRs seen for DRB1 alleles and the fewest for HLA-C alleles. A later genetic analysis reported fewer N-insertions in productive TCRs among donors in an Asian-associated ancestry cluster than the roughly 620-donor mean. Linkage disequilibrium might explain the correlated functional status among segregating V segments, but an unknown experimental factor could not be ruled out. According to a later analysis, parvovirus B19, influenza, CMV and Epstein-Barr virus appeared linked to several top co-occurrence clusters. Most CMV-associated TCR beta chains appeared to be HLA-restricted in a later analysis, and the HLA associations seemed to be driven largely by CMV exposure. In a later analysis, HLA-associated TCR beta chains showed more clonal expansion and lower generation probabilities than non-associated chains that were equally common. The study listed over 150 TCR beta chains as associated with cytomegalovirus. The cohort was sequenced for TCR beta chains only, and without alpha or paired-chain data the features that could be detected were limited. In a later genetic analysis, a missense DCLRE1C variant was associated with V-gene and J-gene trimming of TCR beta chains, and the association was replicated in an independent cohort. Because the 87-base-pair reads could not distinguish some IMGT-functional V segments, including TRBV6-2 and TRBV6-3, those segments were excluded. A few of the identified cytomegalovirus-associated TCR beta chains were confirmed in vitro to be specific for cytomegalovirus antigens. The authors suggested that the approach could potentially be extended to other disease states and immunological phenotypes. An earlier analysis of approximately 600 of the donors showed that most TCR beta V segments appeared in productive rearrangements either about 87% or about 30% of the time, which broadly matched IMGT annotations. Roughly uniform sequencing depth across donors was assumed in presence/absence analyses, although this assumption may not hold. The earlier analysis of approximately 590 of the donors excluded some 15 rarely observed V segments, including chromosome 9 orphons, because counts were too low. In a later analysis, 16,951 TCR beta sequences were associated with specific HLA alleles at a false discovery rate of 0.05. In both the original and validation cohorts, the classifier was reported to diagnose cytomegalovirus status with high specificity and sensitivity. When HLA alleles, especially DR and DQ, strongly co-occurred, TCR associations were difficult to assign to individual alleles.

The cohort was made up of under 800 healthy bone marrow donors. At the time of sampling, all cohort members were nominally healthy, though unrecorded immune exposures were likely present. The donor was CMV seronegative and belonged to the group of over 350 seronegative cohort members. A peripheral blood sample was provided by each donor, and peripheral blood mononuclear cells were used for TCR beta sequencing. Genomic DNA extraction from the blood cell samples was performed with the Qiagen DNeasy Blood Extraction Kit. The protocol used for the library was the immunoSEQ multiplex PCR assay. For the multiplex PCR, a mixture combining 60 forward primers for TCR Vbeta segments and 13 reverse primers for TCR Jbeta segments was used. A multiplex PCR assay on genomic DNA amplified the CDR3 region of rearranged TCR beta genes. On the Illumina HiSeq System, the amplified TCR beta libraries were sequenced as 87-base-pair reads. Per the authors' processing: In a later analysis, some 80 million unique TCR beta chains were counted across the roughly 610 repertoires, and about 10 million of these chains were shared by at least two donors. Raw reads were error-corrected and collapsed into unique sequences with a nearest-neighbor algorithm that merged closely related sequences to remove PCR and sequencing errors. To assign V, D and J gene segments, CDR3 sequences were aligned to IMGT reference sequences. For a sequence to be retained, a match of at least six nucleotides to both a V gene segment and a J gene segment was required. A rearrangement counted as productive if the CDR3 had no stop codons and remained in frame with V and J, and every other rearrangement counted as non-productive. CDR3 was defined according to IMGT convention as the region running from the second conserved V-encoded cysteine to the conserved J-encoded phenylalanine. The earlier analysis of some 540 of the donors excluded any sequence lacking an unambiguous match to a single V gene segment. An earlier analysis of roughly 590 of the donors called V segments functional above 56.7% productive rearrangements and segregating when the between-donor standard deviation exceeded 5%. A statistical classification framework was built for diagnosing cytomegalovirus status from the catalog of TCR beta chain sequences. In a later analysis, V and J genes were assigned by comparing TCR nucleotide sequences against IMGT/GENE-DB human TR gene sequences. The TCRdist pipeline was used in a later analysis to assign CDR3 sequences and most-parsimonious VDJ recombination scenarios. In a later analysis, each TCR beta chain was defined by its CDR3 amino acid sequence together with its V-gene family, and reads lacking a unique V-gene family were excluded. A later analysis removed 450 to 600 highly shared, low-generation-probability nucleotide sequences to deal with suspected cross-contamination and a sequencing artifact. In a later analysis, a clonal expansion index was calculated for each public chain from normalized within-repertoire ranks of inferred template counts. In a later analysis, generation probabilities were computed using a VDJ recombination model fitted to out-of-frame rearrangements, and the results were checked against IGoR. In a later analysis, TCR-TCR, TCR-HLA and TCR-CMV co-occurrence was scored with hypergeometric tests, and a repertoire-size bias correction was applied to TCR pairs. In a later analysis, false discovery rates were estimated by permuting HLA or CMV assignments 20 times. In a later analysis, co-occurring TCRs were grouped with DBSCAN, and TCRdist sequence similarity was added when clustering was performed within HLA-allele-positive subsets. Co-occurrence clustering excluded repertoires with fewer than 30,000 or more than 120,000 public chains, plus five with anomalous nucleotide sharing. In TCRdb, the immuneACCESS table is reduced to in-frame sequences with V and J assigned. These tables do not hold every clone; where another copy was compared, an unresolved V gene accounts for under half, and the others remain unexplained. V, J and clone size are taken as reported in that table, and D and trimming were inferred from the DNA itself. The sample table contains under 300,000 clones; only one count was recorded for around 90% of them. The top ten clonotypes cover roughly 1.5% of the sample.

The CDR3 runs 13 amino acids, cysteine and phenylalanine included. Just CDR3 DNA is preserved here, 39 bases in frame from base 1. Trimming costs V 3 bases and J 0 bases, and their ends lie 4 bases apart. The germline V gene (reference sequence) yields MNHEY for CDR1 and SMNVEV for CDR2. This clone appeared a single time. No antigen is known for it. Per-base qualities were not stored, and no clone one base away is much larger. Material for sequencing was PBMCs. The clonotype originates from a girl aged 2-10 years in good health and CMV-seronegative. Recombination connected TRBV27 to TRBJ2-3, with the D gene call left open. The CDR3: CASSFLSTDTQYF. The DNA is as follows: TGTGCCAGCAGTTTCCTTAGCACAGATACGCAGTATTTT.